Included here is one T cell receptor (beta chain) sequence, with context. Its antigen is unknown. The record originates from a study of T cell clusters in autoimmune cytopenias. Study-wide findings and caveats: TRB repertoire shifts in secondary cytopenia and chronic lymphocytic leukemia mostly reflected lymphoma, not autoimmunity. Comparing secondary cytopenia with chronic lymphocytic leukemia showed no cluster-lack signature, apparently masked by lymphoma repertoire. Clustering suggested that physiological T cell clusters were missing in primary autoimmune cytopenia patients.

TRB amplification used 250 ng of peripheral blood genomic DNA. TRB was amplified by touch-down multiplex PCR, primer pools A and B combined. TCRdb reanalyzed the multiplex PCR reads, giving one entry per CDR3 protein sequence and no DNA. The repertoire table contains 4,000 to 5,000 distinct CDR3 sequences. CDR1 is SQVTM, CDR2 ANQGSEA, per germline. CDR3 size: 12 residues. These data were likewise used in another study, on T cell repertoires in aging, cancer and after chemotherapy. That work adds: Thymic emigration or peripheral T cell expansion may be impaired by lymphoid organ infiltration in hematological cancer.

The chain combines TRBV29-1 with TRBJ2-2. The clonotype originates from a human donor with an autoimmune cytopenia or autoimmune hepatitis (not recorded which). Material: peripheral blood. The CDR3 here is CSVVWGTGELFF.